This TCR beta chain was found in a study of T cells in Graves' hyperthyroidism and ophthalmopathy. CDR1 is DFQATT, CDR2 SNEGSKA, per germline (reference sequence). This CDR3 has 15 amino acids. V was pared by 2 bases and J by 3 bases, with 14 bases between. Each diagnosis was grounded in clinical symptoms, serum thyroxine and TRAb, thyroid ultrasound, and orbital computed tomography. The sample holds many counts of this clonotype. What it binds is unknown. The study, taken as a whole, reports: Blood also contained most expanded thyroid clonotypes above 0.001.

The investigators amplified TCR beta CDR3 regions from RNA transcripts. The HTBI set primed first-round TCR CDR3 RT-PCR. TCRdb called the multiplex PCR reads again in MiXCR, with one record for every CDR3 protein. The sample lists hundreds of thousands of distinct CDR3 sequences; 16% were seen once. Sequenced input: blood. This clonotype was obtained from a woman aged 18-30 years with Graves' ophthalmopathy. The chain joins TRBV20-1 to TRBJ2-1; D is unclear. The CDR3 loop is CSARQTRVNYNEQFF. In DNA, the CDR3 is TGCAGTGCTAGACAGACTCGGGTCAACTACAATGAGCAGTTCTTC.